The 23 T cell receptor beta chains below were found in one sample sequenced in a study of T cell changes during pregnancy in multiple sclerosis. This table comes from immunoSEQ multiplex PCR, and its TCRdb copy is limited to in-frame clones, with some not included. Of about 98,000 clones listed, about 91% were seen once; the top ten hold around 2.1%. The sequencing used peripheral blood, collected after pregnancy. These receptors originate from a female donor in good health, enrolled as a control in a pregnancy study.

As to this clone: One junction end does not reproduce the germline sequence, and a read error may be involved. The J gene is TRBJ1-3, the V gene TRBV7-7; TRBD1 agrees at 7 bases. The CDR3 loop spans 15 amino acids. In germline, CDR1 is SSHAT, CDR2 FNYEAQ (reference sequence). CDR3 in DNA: TGTGCTAGCAGCCCCACAGGGGATGCTGGAAACACCATATATTTT. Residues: CASSPTGDAGNTIYF.

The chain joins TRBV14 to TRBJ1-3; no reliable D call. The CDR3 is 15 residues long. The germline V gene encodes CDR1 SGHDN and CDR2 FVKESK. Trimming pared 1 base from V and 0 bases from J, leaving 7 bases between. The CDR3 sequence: CASSQAGNSGNTIYF. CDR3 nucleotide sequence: TGTGCCAGCAGCCAAGCCGGGAACTCTGGAAACACCATATATTTT.

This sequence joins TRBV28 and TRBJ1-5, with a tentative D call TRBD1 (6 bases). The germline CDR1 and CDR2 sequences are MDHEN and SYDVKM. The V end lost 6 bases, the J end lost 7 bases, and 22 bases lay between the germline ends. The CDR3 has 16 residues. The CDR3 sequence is CASRWGGGLVGQPQHF. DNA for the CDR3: TGTGCCAGCAGGTGGGGCGGGGGCCTTGTGGGGCAGCCCCAGCATTTT. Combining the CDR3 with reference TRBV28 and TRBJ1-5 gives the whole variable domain DVKVTQSSRYLVKRTGEKVFLECVQDMDHENMFWYRQDPGLGLRLIYFSYDVKMKEKGDIPEGYSVSREKKERFSLILESASTNQTSMYLCASRWGGGLVGQPQHFGDGTRLSIL.

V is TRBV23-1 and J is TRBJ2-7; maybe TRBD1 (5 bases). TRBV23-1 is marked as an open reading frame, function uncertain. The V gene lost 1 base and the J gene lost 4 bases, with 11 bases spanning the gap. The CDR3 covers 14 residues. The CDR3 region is CASSQWSGWYEQYF. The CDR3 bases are TGCGCCAGCAGTCAATGGTCAGGGTGGTACGAGCAGTACTTC.

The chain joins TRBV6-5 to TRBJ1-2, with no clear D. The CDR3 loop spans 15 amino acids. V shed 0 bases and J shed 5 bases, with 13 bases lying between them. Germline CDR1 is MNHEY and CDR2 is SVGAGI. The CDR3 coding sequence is TGTGCCAGCAGTTACTCGGGCAGCTCTCCATATGGCTACACCTTC. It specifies CASSYSGSSPYGYTF.

CDR3 DNA: TGTGCCAGCAGTTTAACGGGGGGGGAGACTGAAGCTTTCTTT. Its translation: CASSLTGGETEAFF. The chain recombines TRBV28 with TRBJ1-1; D might be TRBD1 (5 bases). Trimming shortened V by 2 bases and J by 5 bases, and 12 bases separated the two germline ends. The CDR3 runs to 14 residues. Germline V CDR1 and CDR2: MDHEN, SYDVKM.

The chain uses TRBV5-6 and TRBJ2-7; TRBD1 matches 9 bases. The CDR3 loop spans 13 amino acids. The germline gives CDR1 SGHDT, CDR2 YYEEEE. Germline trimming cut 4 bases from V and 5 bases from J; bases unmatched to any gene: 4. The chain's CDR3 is CASSVTGGDEQYF. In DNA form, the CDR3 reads TGTGCCAGCAGCGTCACAGGGGGCGACGAGCAGTACTTC.

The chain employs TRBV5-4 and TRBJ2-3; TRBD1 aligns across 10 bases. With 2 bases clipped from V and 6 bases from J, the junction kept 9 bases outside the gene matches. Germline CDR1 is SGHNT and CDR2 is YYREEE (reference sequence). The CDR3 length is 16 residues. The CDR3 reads CASSFPRQGALDTQYF. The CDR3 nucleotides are TGTGCCAGCAGCTTCCCGAGACAGGGGGCTTTGGATACGCAGTATTTT.

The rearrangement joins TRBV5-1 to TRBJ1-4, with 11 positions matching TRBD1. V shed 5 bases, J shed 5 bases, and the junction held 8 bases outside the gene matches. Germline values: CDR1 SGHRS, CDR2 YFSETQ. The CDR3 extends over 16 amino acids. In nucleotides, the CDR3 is TGCGCCAGCAGATCCGGGACAGGGGGTTCGAATGAAAAACTGTTTTTT. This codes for CASRSGTGGSNEKLFF.

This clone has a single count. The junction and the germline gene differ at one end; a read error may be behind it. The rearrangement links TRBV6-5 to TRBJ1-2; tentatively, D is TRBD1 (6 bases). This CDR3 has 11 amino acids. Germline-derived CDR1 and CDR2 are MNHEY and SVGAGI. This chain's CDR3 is CASSIRTATFF. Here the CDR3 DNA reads TGTGCCAGCAGTATTAGGACAGCGACGTTCTTC.

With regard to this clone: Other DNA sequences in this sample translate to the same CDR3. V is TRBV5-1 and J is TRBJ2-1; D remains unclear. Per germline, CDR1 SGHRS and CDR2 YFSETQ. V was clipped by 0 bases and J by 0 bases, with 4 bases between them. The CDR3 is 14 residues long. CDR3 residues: CASSLVSSYNEQFF. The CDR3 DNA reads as TGCGCCAGCAGCTTGGTTAGCTCCTACAATGAGCAGTTCTTC. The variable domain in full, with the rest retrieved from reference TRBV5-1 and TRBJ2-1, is KAGVTQTPRYLIKTRGQQVTLSCSPISGHRSVSWYQQTPGQGLQFLFEYFSETQRNKGNFPGRFSGRQFSNSRSEMNVSTLELGDSALYLCASSLVSSYNEQFFGPGTRLTVL.

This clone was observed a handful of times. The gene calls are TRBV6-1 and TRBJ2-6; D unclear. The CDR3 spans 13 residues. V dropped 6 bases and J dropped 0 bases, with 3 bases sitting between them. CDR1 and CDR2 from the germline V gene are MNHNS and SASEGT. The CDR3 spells CASRASGANVLTF. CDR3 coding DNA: TGTGCCAGCAGAGCCTCTGGGGCCAACGTCCTGACTTTC.

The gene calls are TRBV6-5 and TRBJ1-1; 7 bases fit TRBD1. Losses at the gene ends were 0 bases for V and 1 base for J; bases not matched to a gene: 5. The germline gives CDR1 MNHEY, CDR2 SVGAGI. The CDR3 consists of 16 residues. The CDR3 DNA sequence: TGTGCCAGCAGTTACTCGAGGGACAGACCGAACACTGAAGCTTTCTTT. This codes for CASSYSRDRPNTEAFF.

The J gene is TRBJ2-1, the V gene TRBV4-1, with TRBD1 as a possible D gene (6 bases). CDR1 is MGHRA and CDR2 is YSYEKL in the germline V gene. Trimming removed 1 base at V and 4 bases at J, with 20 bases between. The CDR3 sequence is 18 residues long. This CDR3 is CASSQVFTGKGVYNEQFF. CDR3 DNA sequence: TGCGCCAGCAGCCAAGTATTTACGGGGAAGGGGGTTTACAATGAGCAGTTCTTC.

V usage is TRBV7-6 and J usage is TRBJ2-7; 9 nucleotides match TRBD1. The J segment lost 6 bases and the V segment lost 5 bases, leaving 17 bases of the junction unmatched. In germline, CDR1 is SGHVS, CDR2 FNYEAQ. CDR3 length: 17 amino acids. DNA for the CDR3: TGTGCCAGCAGCCCCACTGGAGACAGGGGGGTTTCCGCCGAGCAGTACTTC. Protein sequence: CASSPTGDRGVSAEQYF. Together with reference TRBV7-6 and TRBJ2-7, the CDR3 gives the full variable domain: GAGVSQSPRYKVTKRGQDVALRCDPISGHVSLYWYRQALGQGPEFLTYFNYEAQQDKSGLPNDRFSAERPEGSISTLTIQRTEQRDSAMYRCASSPTGDRGVSAEQYFGPGTRLTVT.

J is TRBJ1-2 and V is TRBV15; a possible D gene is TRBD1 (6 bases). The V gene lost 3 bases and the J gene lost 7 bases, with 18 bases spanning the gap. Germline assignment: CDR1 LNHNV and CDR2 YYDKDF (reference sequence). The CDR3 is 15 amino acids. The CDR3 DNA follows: TGTGCCACCAGCAGTTCAGCAGGGGTGAAGGGTGGCTACACCTTC. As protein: CATSSSAGVKGGYTF.

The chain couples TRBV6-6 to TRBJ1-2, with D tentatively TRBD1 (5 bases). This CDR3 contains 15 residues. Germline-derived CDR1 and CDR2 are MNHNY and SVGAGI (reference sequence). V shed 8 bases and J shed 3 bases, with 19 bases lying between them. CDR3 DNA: TGTGCCAGCGTTCAGGGTTCCCCTTTCGACTATGGCTACACCTTC. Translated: CASVQGSPFDYGYTF.

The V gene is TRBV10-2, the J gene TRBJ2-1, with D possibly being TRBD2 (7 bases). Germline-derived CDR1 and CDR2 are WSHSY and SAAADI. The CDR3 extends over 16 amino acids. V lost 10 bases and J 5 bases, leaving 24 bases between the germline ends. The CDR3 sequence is CATSGGLGTLNNEQFF. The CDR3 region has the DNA TGCGCCACCTCCGGGGGGCTTGGGACCCTTAACAATGAGCAGTTCTTC.

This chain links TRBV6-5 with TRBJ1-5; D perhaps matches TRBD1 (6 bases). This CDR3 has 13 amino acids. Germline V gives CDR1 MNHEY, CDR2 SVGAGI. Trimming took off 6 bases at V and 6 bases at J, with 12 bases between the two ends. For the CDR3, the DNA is TGTGCCAGCAGAACAGGGAGCTCTCAGCCCCAGCATTTT. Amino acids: CASRTGSSQPQHF.

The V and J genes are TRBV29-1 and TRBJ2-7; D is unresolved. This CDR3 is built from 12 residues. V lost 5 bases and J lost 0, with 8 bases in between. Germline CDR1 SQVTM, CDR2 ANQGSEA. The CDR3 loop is CSVYASSYEQYF. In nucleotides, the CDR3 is TGCAGCGTTTACGCCAGCTCCTACGAGCAGTACTTC.

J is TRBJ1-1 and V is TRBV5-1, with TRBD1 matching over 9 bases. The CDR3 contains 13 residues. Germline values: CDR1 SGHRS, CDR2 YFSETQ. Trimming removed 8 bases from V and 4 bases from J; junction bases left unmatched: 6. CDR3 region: CASSGTGTTEAFF. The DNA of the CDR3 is TGCGCCAGTTCCGGGACAGGGACCACTGAAGCTTTCTTT.

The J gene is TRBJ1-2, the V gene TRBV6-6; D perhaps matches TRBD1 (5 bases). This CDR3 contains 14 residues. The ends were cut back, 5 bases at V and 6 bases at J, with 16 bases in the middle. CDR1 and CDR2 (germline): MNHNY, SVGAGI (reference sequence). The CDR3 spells CASSLLAGLDGYTF. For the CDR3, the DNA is TGTGCCAGCAGTCTCCTTGCGGGACTTGATGGCTACACCTTC.

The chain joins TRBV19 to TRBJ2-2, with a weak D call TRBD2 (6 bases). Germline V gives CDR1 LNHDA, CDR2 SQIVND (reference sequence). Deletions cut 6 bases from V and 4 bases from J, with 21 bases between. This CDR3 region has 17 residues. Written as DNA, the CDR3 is TGTGCCAGTAGATACGATCTCGGGACTCCTTTCACCGGGGAGCTGTTTTTT. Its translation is CASRYDLGTPFTGELFF.